This T cell receptor (beta chain) was observed in a study of cytomegalovirus exposure and HLA in healthy donors. Only in-frame clones appear in the TCRdb table, and some are missing; sequencing was by immunoSEQ multiplex PCR. The profile shows 100,000 to 150,000 clones, 89% of them singletons. The CDR3 loop spans 16 amino acids. With 2 bases removed from V and 6 bases from J, the gap between germline ends came to 20 bases. Germline CDR1 reads MNHNY; CDR2 reads SVGAGI (reference sequence). J is TRBJ2-7 and V is TRBV6-6; TRBD2 might be the D (6 bases). This TCR was recovered from a woman aged 18-29 years in good health and CMV-seronegative. Sequencing used PBMCs. The CDR3 spells CASSYGGATAPPEQYF. In DNA, the CDR3 is TGTGCCAGCAGTTACGGCGGGGCCACTGCCCCCCCCGAGCAGTACTTC.